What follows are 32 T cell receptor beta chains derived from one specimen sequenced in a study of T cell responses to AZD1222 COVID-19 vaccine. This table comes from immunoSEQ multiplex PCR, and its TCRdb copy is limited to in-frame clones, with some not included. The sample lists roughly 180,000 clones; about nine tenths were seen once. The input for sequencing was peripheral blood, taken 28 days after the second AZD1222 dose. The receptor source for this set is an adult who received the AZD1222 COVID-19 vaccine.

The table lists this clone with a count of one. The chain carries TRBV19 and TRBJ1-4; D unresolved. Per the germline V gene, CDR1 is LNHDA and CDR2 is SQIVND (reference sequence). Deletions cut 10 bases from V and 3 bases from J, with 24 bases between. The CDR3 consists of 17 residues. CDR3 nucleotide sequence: TGTGCCACCTCGGGATGGCACGGGAGCGGAGCTAATGAAAAACTGTTTTTT. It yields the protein CATSGWHGSGANEKLFF.

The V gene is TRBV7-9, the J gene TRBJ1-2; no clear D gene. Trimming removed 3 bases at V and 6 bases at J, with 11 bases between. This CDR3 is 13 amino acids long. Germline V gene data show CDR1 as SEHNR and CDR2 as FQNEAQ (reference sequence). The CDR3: CASSFGPSNGYTF. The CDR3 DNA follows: TGTGCCAGCAGCTTCGGCCCCTCAAATGGCTACACCTTC.

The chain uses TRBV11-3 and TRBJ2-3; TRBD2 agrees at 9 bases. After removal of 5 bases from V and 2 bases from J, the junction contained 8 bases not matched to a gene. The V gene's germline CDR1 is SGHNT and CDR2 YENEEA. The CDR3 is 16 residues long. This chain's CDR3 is CASSPGTSSFTDTQYF. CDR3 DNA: TGTGCCAGCAGCCCGGGGACTAGCTCTTTCACAGATACGCAGTATTTT. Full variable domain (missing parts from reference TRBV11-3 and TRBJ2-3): EAGVVQSPRYKIIEKKQPVAFWCNPISGHNTLYWYLQNLGQGPELLIRYENEEAVDDSQLPKDRFSAERLKGVDSTLKIQPAELGDSAVYLCASSPGTSSFTDTQYFGPGTRLTVL.

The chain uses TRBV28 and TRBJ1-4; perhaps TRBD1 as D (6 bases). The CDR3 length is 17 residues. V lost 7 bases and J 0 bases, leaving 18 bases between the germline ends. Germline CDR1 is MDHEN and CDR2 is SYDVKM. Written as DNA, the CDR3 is TGTGCCAGCACTCTTCAAGGGGGGATGGCAACTAATGAAAAACTGTTTTTT. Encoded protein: CASTLQGGMATNEKLFF. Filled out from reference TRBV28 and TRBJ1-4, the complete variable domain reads DVKVTQSSRYLVKRTGEKVFLECVQDMDHENMFWYRQDPGLGLRLIYFSYDVKMKEKGDIPEGYSVSREKKERFSLILESASTNQTSMYLCASTLQGGMATNEKLFFGSGTQLSVL.

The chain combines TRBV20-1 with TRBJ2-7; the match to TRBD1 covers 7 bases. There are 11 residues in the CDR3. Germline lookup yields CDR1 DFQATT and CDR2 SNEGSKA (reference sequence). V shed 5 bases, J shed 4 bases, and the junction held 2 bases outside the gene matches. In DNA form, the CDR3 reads TGCAGTGCTCAGGGGGTTTACGAGCAGTACTTC. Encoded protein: CSAQGVYEQYF.

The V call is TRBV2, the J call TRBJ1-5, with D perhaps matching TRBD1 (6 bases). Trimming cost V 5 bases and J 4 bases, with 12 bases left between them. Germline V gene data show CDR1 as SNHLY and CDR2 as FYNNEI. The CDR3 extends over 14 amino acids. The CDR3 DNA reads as TGTGCCAGCAGTAGAGGGGGTTCGAATCAGCCCCAGCATTTT. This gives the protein CASSRGGSNQPQHF.

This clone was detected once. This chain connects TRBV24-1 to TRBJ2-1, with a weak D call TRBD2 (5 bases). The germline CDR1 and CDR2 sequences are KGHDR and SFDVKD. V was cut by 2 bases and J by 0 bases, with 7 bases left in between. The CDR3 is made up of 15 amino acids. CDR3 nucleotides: TGTGCCACCAGTGATTACGGAGGCTCCTACAATGAGCAGTTCTTC. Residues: CATSDYGGSYNEQFF.

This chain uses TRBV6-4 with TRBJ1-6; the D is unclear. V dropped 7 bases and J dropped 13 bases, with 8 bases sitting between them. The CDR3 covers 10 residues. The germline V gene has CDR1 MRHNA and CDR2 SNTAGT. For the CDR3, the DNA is TGTGCCAGCATCTCGCCGCCCCTCCACTTT. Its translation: CASISPPLHF.

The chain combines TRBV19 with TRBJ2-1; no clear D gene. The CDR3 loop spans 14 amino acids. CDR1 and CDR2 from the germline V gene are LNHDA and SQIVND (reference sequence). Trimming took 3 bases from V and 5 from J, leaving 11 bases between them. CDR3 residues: CASSIASTHNEQFF. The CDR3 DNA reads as TGTGCCAGTAGTATCGCCTCTACCCACAATGAGCAGTTCTTC.

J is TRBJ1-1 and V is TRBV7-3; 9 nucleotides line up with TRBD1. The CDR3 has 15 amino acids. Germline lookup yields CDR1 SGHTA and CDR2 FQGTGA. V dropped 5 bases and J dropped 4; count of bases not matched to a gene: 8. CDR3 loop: CASSQWDRAATEAFF. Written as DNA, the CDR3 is TGTGCCAGCAGCCAGTGGGACAGGGCAGCCACTGAAGCTTTCTTT.

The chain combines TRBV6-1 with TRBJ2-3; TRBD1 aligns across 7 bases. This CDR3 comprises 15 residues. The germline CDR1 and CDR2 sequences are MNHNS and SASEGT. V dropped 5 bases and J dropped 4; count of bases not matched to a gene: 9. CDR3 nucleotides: TGTGCCAGCAGTCATACTGTGACAGGGCCAGATACGCAGTATTTT. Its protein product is CASSHTVTGPDTQYF.

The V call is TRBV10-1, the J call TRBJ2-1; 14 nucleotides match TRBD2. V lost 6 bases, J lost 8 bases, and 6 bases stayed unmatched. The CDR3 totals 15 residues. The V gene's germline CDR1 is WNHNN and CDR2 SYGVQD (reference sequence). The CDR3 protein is CASRDGTSGSHEQFF. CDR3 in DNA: TGCGCCAGCAGGGATGGGACTAGCGGGAGCCATGAGCAGTTCTTC.

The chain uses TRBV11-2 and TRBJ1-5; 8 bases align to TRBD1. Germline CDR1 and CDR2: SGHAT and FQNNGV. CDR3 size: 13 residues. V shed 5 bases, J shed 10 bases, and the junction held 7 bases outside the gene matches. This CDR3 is CASSGQGYGPQHF. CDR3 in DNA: TGTGCCAGCAGCGGACAGGGCTATGGACCCCAGCATTTT. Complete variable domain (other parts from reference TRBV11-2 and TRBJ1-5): EAGVAQSPRYKIIEKRQSVAFWCNPISGHATLYWYQQILGQGPKLLIQFQNNGVVDDSQLPKDRFSAERLKGVDSTLKIQPAKLEDSAVYLCASSGQGYGPQHFGDGTRLSIL.

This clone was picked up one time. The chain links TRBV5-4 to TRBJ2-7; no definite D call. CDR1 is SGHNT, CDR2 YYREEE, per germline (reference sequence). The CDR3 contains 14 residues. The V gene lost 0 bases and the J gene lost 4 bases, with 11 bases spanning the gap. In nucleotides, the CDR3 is TGTGCCAGCAGCTTGGGGGGATTCGGGTACGAGCAGTACTTC. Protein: CASSLGGFGYEQYF.

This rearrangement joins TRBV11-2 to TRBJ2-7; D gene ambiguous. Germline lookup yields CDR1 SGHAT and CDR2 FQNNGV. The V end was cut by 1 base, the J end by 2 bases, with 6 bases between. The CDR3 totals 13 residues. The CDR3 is CASSLGSTYEQYF. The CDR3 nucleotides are TGTGCCAGCAGCTTAGGTAGTACCTACGAGCAGTACTTC.

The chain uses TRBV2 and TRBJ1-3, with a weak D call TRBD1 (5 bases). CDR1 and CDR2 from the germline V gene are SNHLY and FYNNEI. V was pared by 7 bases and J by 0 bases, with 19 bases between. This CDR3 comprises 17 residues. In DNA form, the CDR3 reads TGTGCCAGCACCGATGGGGGGACGGCGGTCTCTGGAAACACCATATATTTT. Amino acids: CASTDGGTAVSGNTIYF. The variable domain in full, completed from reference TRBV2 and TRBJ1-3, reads EPEVTQTPSHQVTQMGQEVILRCVPISNHLYFYWYRQILGQKVEFLVSFYNNEISEKSEIFDDQFSVERPDGSNFTLKIRSTKLEDSAMYFCASTDGGTAVSGNTIYFGEGSWLTVV.

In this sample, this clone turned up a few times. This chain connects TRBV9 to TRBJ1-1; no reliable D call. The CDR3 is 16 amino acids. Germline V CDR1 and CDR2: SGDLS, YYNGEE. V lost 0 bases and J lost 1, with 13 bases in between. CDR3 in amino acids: CASSVGMSASNTEAFF. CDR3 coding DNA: TGTGCCAGCAGCGTAGGTATGTCGGCTTCGAACACTGAAGCTTTCTTT.

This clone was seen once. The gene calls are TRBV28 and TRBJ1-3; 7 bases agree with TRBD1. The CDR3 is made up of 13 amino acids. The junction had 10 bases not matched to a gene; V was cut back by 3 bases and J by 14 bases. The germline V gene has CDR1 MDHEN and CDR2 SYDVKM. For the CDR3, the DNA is TGTGCCAGCAGTTTCCGGGACAGTGGTAGGGTATATTTT. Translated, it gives CASSFRDSGRVYF.

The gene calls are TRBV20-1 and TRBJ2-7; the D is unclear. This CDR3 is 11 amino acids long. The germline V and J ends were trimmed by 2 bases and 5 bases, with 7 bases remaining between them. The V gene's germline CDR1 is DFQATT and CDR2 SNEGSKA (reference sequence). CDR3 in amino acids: CSARTQDEQYF. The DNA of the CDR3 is TGCAGTGCTAGAACCCAGGACGAGCAGTACTTC.

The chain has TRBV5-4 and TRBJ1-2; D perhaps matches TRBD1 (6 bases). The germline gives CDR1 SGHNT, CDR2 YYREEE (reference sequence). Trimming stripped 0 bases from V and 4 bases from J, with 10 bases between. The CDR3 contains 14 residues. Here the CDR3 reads CASSLGTEPYGYTF. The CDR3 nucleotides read TGTGCCAGCAGCTTGGGGACAGAGCCCTATGGCTACACCTTC.

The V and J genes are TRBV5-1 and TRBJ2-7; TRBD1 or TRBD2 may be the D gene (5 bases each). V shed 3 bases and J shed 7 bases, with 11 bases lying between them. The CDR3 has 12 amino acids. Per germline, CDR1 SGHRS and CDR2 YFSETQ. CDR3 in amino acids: CASSWGRLEQYF. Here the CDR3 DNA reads TGCGCCAGCAGCTGGGGACGCCTGGAGCAGTACTTC.

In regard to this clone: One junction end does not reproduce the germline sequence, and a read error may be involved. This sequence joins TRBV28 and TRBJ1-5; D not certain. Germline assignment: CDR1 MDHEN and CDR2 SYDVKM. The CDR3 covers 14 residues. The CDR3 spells CASSLYAGPSNRDF. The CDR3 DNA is TGTGCCAGCAGTTTATACGCCGGGCCTTCAAATCGGGATTTT.

The CDR3 DNA sequence: TGTGCCAGCAGCTTCGGACAGGGGCATGAAAAACTGTTTTTT. Its protein is CASSFGQGHEKLFF. This chain uses TRBV11-3 with TRBJ1-4; 9 nucleotides agree with TRBD1. Germline CDR1 and CDR2: SGHNT and YENEEA. This CDR3 has 14 amino acids. Trimming removed 3 bases from V and 6 bases from J; junction bases left unmatched: 2.

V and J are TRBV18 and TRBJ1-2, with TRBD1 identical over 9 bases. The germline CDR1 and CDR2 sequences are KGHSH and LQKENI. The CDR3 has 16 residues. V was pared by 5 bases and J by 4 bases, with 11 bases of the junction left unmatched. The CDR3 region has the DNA TGTGCCAGCTCATACCCTCCGGACAGGGGATCCTATGGCTACACCTTC. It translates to CASSYPPDRGSYGYTF.

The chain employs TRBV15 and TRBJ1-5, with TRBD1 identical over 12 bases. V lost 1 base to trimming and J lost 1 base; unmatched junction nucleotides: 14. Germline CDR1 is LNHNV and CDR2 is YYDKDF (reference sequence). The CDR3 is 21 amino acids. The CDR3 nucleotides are TGTGCCACCAGCAGAGGCCCGGGACAGGGGGCATTCGGGGGGAGCAATCAGCCCCAGCATTTT. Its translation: CATSRGPGQGAFGGSNQPQHF.

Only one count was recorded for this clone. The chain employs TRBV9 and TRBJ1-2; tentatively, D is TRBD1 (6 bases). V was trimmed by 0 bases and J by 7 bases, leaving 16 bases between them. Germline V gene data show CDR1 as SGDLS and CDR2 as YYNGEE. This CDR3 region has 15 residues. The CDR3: CASSVVGGAFSGYTF. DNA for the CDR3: TGTGCCAGCAGCGTAGTTGGGGGGGCGTTTAGTGGCTACACCTTC.

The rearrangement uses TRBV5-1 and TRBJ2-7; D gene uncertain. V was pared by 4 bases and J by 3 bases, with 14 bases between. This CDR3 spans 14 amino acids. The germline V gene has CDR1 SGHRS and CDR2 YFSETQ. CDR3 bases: TGCGCCAGCAGCATAGAGACAAGAAACTACGAGCAGTACTTC. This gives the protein CASSIETRNYEQYF.

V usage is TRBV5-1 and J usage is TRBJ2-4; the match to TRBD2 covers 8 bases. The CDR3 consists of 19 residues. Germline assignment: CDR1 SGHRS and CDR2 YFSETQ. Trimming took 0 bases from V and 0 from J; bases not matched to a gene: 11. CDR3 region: CASSLGASGPPLAKNIQYF. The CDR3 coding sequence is TGCGCCAGCAGCTTGGGGGCTAGCGGGCCCCCTTTAGCCAAAAACATTCAGTACTTC. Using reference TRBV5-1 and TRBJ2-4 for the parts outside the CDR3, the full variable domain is KAGVTQTPRYLIKTRGQQVTLSCSPISGHRSVSWYQQTPGQGLQFLFEYFSETQRNKGNFPGRFSGRQFSNSRSEMNVSTLELGDSALYLCASSLGASGPPLAKNIQYFGAGTRLSVL.

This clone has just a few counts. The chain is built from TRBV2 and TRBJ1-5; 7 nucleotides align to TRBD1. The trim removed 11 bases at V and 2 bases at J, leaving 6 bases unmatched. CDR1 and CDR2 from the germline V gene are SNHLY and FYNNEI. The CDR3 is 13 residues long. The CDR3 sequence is CAVTGEGNQPQHF. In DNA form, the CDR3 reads TGTGCCGTCACAGGGGAAGGCAATCAGCCCCAGCATTTT.

CDR3 sequence reads: CASAPRGSDNYGYTF. Here the CDR3 DNA reads TGCGCCAGCGCCCCCAGAGGCTCCGATAACTATGGCTACACCTTC. The V and J genes are TRBV4-1 and TRBJ1-2; D is unclear. The CDR3 is 15 residues long. From germline, CDR1 is MGHRA and CDR2 YSYEKL. Trimming shortened V by 8 bases and J by 1 base, and 17 bases separated the two germline ends.

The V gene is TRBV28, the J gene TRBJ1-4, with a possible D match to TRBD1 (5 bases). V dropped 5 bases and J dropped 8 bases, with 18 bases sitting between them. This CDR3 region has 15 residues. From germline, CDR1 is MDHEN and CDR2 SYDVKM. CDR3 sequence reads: CASSTSGTKLEKLFF. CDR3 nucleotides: TGTGCCAGCAGTACCTCGGGGACGAAATTAGAAAAACTGTTTTTT.

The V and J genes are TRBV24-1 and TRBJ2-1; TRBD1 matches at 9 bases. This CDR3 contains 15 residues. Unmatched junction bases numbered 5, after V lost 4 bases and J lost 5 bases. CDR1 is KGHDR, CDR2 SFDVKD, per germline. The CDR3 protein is CATSDTRDRDNEQFF. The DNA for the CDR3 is TGTGCCACCAGTGACACCCGGGACAGGGACAATGAGCAGTTCTTC.